The rows below give T cell receptor beta chains drawn from one sample of a study of technical replicates of blood from a few donors. TCRdb's copy holds only in-frame clones and misses some; the assay was immunoSEQ multiplex PCR. This table has 75,000 to 100,000 clones, approximately 96% appearing once. The sequencing sample was made of T cells isolated from PBMCs. The receptors shown here come from a human donor in good health. The CDR3 runs from the conserved cysteine through the conserved F or W. D genes are given only for firm matches. Clone size is given for some rows only: seen once, a few or many times, or a class if the clone is expanded.

v_gene: TRBV30; abundance: NA; j_gene: TRBJ1-2; d_gene: NA; CDR3aa: CAWSRGSGRVNYGYTF; CDR3nt: TGTGCCTGGAGTAGGGGGTCAGGGAGGGTTAACTATGGCTACACCTTC
v_gene: TRBV29-1; abundance: NA; j_gene: TRBJ1-6; d_gene: NA; CDR3aa: CSVALADNSPLHF; CDR3nt: TGCAGCGTTGCCTTGGCAGATAATTCACCCCTCCACTTT
v_gene: TRBV5-1; abundance: NA; j_gene: TRBJ1-1; d_gene: NA; CDR3aa: CASSSMDSSGEAFF; CDR3nt: TGCGCCAGCAGCTCAATGGACAGTTCGGGTGAAGCTTTCTTT
v_gene: TRBV5-1; abundance: NA; j_gene: TRBJ1-1; d_gene: NA; CDR3aa: CASSSLQGNTEAFF; CDR3nt: TGCGCCAGCAGCTCCCTACAGGGGAACACTGAAGCTTTCTTT
v_gene: TRBV5-4; abundance: NA; j_gene: TRBJ2-7; d_gene: TRBD2; CDR3aa: CASSSLAGGYEQYF; CDR3nt: TGTGCCAGCAGCTCCTTAGCGGGAGGGTACGAGCAGTACTTC
v_gene: TRBV19; abundance: NA; j_gene: TRBJ1-2; d_gene: TRBD1; CDR3aa: CASRPGQNYGYTF; CDR3nt: TGTGCCAGTAGGCCGGGACAGAACTATGGCTACACCTTC
v_gene: TRBV28; abundance: NA; j_gene: TRBJ2-1; d_gene: TRBD2; CDR3aa: CASSPHRLAGNNEQFF; CDR3nt: TGTGCCAGCAGTCCGCACCGACTAGCGGGAAACAATGAGCAGTTCTTC
v_gene: TRBV13; abundance: once; j_gene: TRBJ1-4; d_gene: NA; CDR3aa: CASSSEPNEKLFF; CDR3nt: TGTGCCAGCAGCTCGGAGCCAAATGAAAAACTGTTTTTT
v_gene: TRBV6-1; abundance: NA; j_gene: TRBJ1-2; d_gene: NA; CDR3aa: CASRGPGDLNYGYTF; CDR3nt: TGTGCCAGCAGAGGCCCAGGGGATTTAAACTATGGCTACACCTTC
v_gene: TRBV7-9; abundance: NA; j_gene: TRBJ1-4; d_gene: TRBD1; CDR3aa: CASSQWTGGDEKLFF; CDR3nt: TGTGCCAGCAGCCAATGGACAGGGGGGGATGAAAAACTGTTTTTT
v_gene: TRBV4-2; abundance: NA; j_gene: TRBJ2-7; d_gene: NA; CDR3aa: CASSPDYPSYEQYF; CDR3nt: TGTGCCAGCAGCCCCGACTACCCTTCCTACGAGCAGTACTTC
v_gene: TRBV5-1; abundance: NA; j_gene: TRBJ2-7; d_gene: NA; CDR3aa: CASSLGGDSSYEQYF; CDR3nt: TGCGCCAGCAGCTTGGGCGGGGATAGCTCCTACGAGCAGTACTTC
v_gene: TRBV19; abundance: NA; j_gene: TRBJ1-2; d_gene: TRBD1; CDR3aa: CASRVGQQNYGYTF; CDR3nt: TGTGCCAGTAGGGTGGGACAGCAGAACTATGGCTACACCTTC
v_gene: TRBV6-5; abundance: NA; j_gene: TRBJ2-5; d_gene: NA; CDR3aa: CASTVNTGPEETQYF; CDR3nt: TGTGCCAGCACCGTGAACACAGGGCCAGAAGAGACCCAGTACTTC
v_gene: TRBV5-6; abundance: once; j_gene: TRBJ2-1; d_gene: TRBD2; CDR3aa: CASSFNGRSIDEQFF; CDR3nt: TGTGCCAGCAGCTTCAACGGGAGGAGCATAGATGAGCAGTTCTTC
v_gene: TRBV18; abundance: NA; j_gene: TRBJ2-7; d_gene: NA; CDR3aa: CASSTTIWRTPSYEQYF; CDR3nt: TGTGCCAGCTCCACCACCATTTGGCGGACACCCTCCTACGAGCAGTACTTC
v_gene: TRBV10-2; abundance: once; j_gene: TRBJ2-7; d_gene: TRBD1; CDR3aa: CASSAYGTVTSYEQYF; CDR3nt: TGCGCCAGCAGTGCTTACGGGACAGTGACCTCCTACGAGCAGTACTTC
v_gene: TRBV7-7; abundance: NA; j_gene: TRBJ2-2; d_gene: TRBD1; CDR3aa: CASSPGQGTPGELFF; CDR3nt: TGTGCCAGCAGCCCTGGACAGGGTACACCCGGGGAGCTGTTTTTT
v_gene: TRBV7-7; abundance: NA; j_gene: TRBJ2-1; d_gene: NA; CDR3aa: CASSSRLGVSSYNEQFF; CDR3nt: TGTGCCAGCAGCAGTCGGTTAGGGGTGAGCTCCTACAATGAGCAGTTCTTC
v_gene: TRBV27; abundance: NA; j_gene: TRBJ2-1; d_gene: NA; CDR3aa: CASSLSWVAADNEQFF; CDR3nt: TGTGCCAGCAGTTTATCGTGGGTAGCGGCGGACAATGAGCAGTTCTTC
v_gene: TRBV7-2; abundance: once; j_gene: TRBJ1-5; d_gene: NA; CDR3aa: CASSLETGEGPQHF; CDR3nt: TGTGCCAGCAGCTTAGAGACGGGGGAAGGGCCCCAGCATTTT
v_gene: TRBV4-1; abundance: NA; j_gene: TRBJ2-2; d_gene: TRBD2; CDR3aa: CASSLRAGSTGELFF; CDR3nt: TGCGCCAGCAGCCTAAGAGCGGGGTCGACCGGGGAGCTGTTTTTT
v_gene: TRBV5-8; abundance: NA; j_gene: TRBJ1-5; d_gene: NA; CDR3aa: CASSFGQPQHF; CDR3nt: TGTGCCAGCAGCTTCGGGCAGCCCCAGCATTTT
v_gene: TRBV6-4; abundance: NA; j_gene: TRBJ1-4; d_gene: NA; CDR3aa: CATSPTVYNEKLFF; CDR3nt: TGTGCCACCTCACCGACAGTCTATAATGAAAAACTGTTTTTT
v_gene: TRBV11-1; abundance: few; j_gene: TRBJ1-1; d_gene: NA; CDR3aa: CASSSEPRQEAFF; CDR3nt: TGTGCCAGCAGCTCAGAGCCAAGACAAGAAGCTTTCTTT
v_gene: TRBV5-4; abundance: once; j_gene: TRBJ2-1; d_gene: NA; CDR3aa: CASSGRLARNYEQFF; CDR3nt: TGTGCCAGCAGTGGGCGGCTAGCGAGAAATTATGAGCAGTTCTTC
v_gene: TRBV10-3; abundance: NA; j_gene: TRBJ1-2; d_gene: NA; CDR3aa: CAISAGITINYGYTF; CDR3nt: TGTGCCATCTCCGCCGGGATCACCATCAACTATGGCTACACCTTC
v_gene: TRBV5-4; abundance: NA; j_gene: TRBJ2-2; d_gene: TRBD2; CDR3aa: CASSFRASGSLDGELFF; CDR3nt: TGTGCCAGCAGCTTCCGGGCTAGCGGGAGCCTAGACGGGGAGCTGTTTTTT
v_gene: TRBV7-9; abundance: NA; j_gene: TRBJ1-2; d_gene: NA; CDR3aa: CASPGTHLRGYTF; CDR3nt: TGTGCCAGCCCCGGGACACATCTGCGGGGCTACACCTTC
v_gene: TRBV6-5; abundance: NA; j_gene: TRBJ2-3; d_gene: NA; CDR3aa: CATQWGGTTDTQYF; CDR3nt: TGTGCCACCCAGTGGGGGGGCACCACAGATACGCAGTATTTT
v_gene: TRBV11-3; abundance: NA; j_gene: TRBJ1-2; d_gene: NA; CDR3aa: CASSQDSNYGYTF; CDR3nt: TGTGCCAGCAGCCAGGACAGTAACTATGGCTACACCTTC
v_gene: TRBV5-1; abundance: NA; j_gene: TRBJ2-2; d_gene: NA; CDR3aa: CASSFPGPNTGELFF; CDR3nt: TGCGCCAGCAGCTTCCCAGGCCCGAACACCGGGGAGCTGTTTTTT
v_gene: TRBV7-8; abundance: NA; j_gene: TRBJ2-7; d_gene: TRBD1; CDR3aa: CASSLGTGGNEQYF; CDR3nt: TGTGCCAGCAGCCTCGGGACAGGGGGTAACGAGCAGTACTTC
v_gene: TRBV2; abundance: NA; j_gene: TRBJ2-5; d_gene: NA; CDR3aa: CARWDSRRGETQYF; CDR3nt: TGTGCCAGATGGGACTCGCGACGGGGAGAGACCCAGTACTTC
v_gene: TRBV5-1; abundance: NA; j_gene: TRBJ1-4; d_gene: NA; CDR3aa: CASSFGWVGTNEKLFF; CDR3nt: TGCGCCAGCAGCTTCGGGTGGGTTGGAACTAATGAAAAACTGTTTTTT
v_gene: TRBV5-1; abundance: NA; j_gene: TRBJ1-1; d_gene: NA; CDR3aa: CASSLQGSYKGSQAFF; CDR3nt: TGCGCCAGCAGCCTTCAGGGTTCGTATAAGGGTTCTCAGGCTTTCTTT
v_gene: TRBV29-1; abundance: once; j_gene: TRBJ2-6; d_gene: NA; CDR3aa: CSVELQRSSGANVLTF; CDR3nt: TGCAGCGTTGAACTGCAGAGGAGCTCTGGGGCCAACGTCCTGACTTTC
v_gene: TRBV10-1; abundance: NA; j_gene: TRBJ1-1; d_gene: NA; CDR3aa: CASSDRTENTEAFF; CDR3nt: TGCGCCAGCAGTGACCGGACAGAGAACACTGAAGCTTTCTTT
v_gene: TRBV2; abundance: NA; j_gene: TRBJ2-5; d_gene: TRBD1; CDR3aa: CASSDSLTGGAETQYF; CDR3nt: TGTGCCAGCAGTGATTCATTGACAGGGGGCGCGGAGACCCAGTACTTC
v_gene: TRBV6-5; abundance: NA; j_gene: TRBJ1-2; d_gene: NA; CDR3aa: CASRAANYGYTF; CDR3nt: TGTGCCAGCAGGGCCGCTAACTATGGCTACACCTTC
v_gene: TRBV5-5; abundance: NA; j_gene: TRBJ2-5; d_gene: NA; CDR3aa: CASSFRDIQETQYF; CDR3nt: TGTGCCAGCAGCTTCCGGGACATTCAAGAGACCCAGTACTTC
v_gene: TRBV5-1; abundance: NA; j_gene: TRBJ2-7; d_gene: TRBD2; CDR3aa: CASSFAPTSGSYEQYF; CDR3nt: TGCGCCAGCAGTTTTGCGCCAACTAGCGGTTCCTACGAGCAGTACTTC
v_gene: TRBV5-1; abundance: NA; j_gene: TRBJ2-3; d_gene: TRBD2; CDR3aa: CASSTSGSTDTQYF; CDR3nt: TGCGCCAGCAGCACTAGCGGGAGTACAGATACGCAGTATTTT
v_gene: TRBV5-1; abundance: NA; j_gene: TRBJ2-5; d_gene: NA; CDR3aa: CASSWTTPQETQYF; CDR3nt: TGCGCCAGCAGCTGGACAACTCCCCAAGAGACCCAGTACTTC
v_gene: TRBV10-3; abundance: NA; j_gene: TRBJ2-4; d_gene: NA; CDR3aa: CATQVTGENIQYF; CDR3nt: TGTGCCACCCAAGTGACCGGAGAAAACATTCAGTACTTC
v_gene: TRBV6-4; abundance: few; j_gene: TRBJ2-1; d_gene: TRBD2; CDR3aa: CASSLSGGAGNEQFF; CDR3nt: TGTGCCAGCAGCCTTAGCGGGGGGGCCGGCAATGAGCAGTTCTTC
v_gene: TRBV9; abundance: NA; j_gene: TRBJ1-1; d_gene: NA; CDR3aa: CASSVAVSTEAFF; CDR3nt: TGTGCCAGCAGCGTAGCCGTGTCCACTGAAGCTTTCTTT
v_gene: TRBV25-1; abundance: NA; j_gene: TRBJ2-2; d_gene: NA; CDR3aa: CASSGHPNTGELFF; CDR3nt: TGTGCCAGCAGCGGACACCCCAACACCGGGGAGCTGTTTTTT
v_gene: TRBV29-1; abundance: NA; j_gene: TRBJ1-2; d_gene: TRBD1; CDR3aa: CSFRQGENYGYTF; CDR3nt: TGCAGCTTCAGACAGGGGGAAAACTATGGCTACACCTTC
v_gene: TRBV2; abundance: few; j_gene: TRBJ1-1; d_gene: NA; CDR3aa: CASRGGAGLEAFF; CDR3nt: TGTGCCAGCAGGGGAGGGGCAGGGCTGGAAGCTTTCTTT
v_gene: TRBV28; abundance: NA; j_gene: TRBJ2-1; d_gene: TRBD2; CDR3aa: CASTRPGLENEQFF; CDR3nt: TGTGCCAGCACCAGACCGGGACTAGAAAATGAGCAGTTCTTC
v_gene: TRBV11-3; abundance: medium-sized; j_gene: TRBJ1-2; d_gene: NA; CDR3aa: CASSLEGRSGSYGYTF; CDR3nt: TGTGCCAGCAGCTTAGAGGGCCGGTCTGGAAGCTATGGCTACACCTTC
v_gene: TRBV29-1; abundance: NA; j_gene: TRBJ2-3; d_gene: NA; CDR3aa: CSGRGSTDTQYF; CDR3nt: TGCAGCGGTCGGGGGAGCACAGATACGCAGTATTTT